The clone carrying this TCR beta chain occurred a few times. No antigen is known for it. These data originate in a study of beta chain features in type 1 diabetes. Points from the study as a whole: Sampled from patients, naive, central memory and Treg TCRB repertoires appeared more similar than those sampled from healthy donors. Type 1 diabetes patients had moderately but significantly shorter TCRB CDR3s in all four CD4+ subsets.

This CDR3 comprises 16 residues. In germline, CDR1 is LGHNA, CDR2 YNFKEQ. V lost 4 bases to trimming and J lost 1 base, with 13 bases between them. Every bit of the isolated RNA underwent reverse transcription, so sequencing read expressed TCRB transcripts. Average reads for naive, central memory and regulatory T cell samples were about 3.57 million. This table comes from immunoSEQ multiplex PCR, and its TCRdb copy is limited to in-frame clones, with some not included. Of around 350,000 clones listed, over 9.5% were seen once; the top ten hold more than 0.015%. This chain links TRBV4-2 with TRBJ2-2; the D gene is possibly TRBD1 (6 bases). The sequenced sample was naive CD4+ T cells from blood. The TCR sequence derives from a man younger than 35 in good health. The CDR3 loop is CASSREAGVNTGELFF. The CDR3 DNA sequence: TGTGCCAGCAGCCGTGAGGCAGGGGTGAACACCGGGGAGCTGTTTTTT.